These T cell receptor beta chains were read from a single sample in a study of identical twins. TCRdb independently ran MiXCR on the 5' RACE reads; one entry per CDR3 protein. This sample has about 220,000 distinct CDR3 sequences, with about 6.7% found just once. These data also featured in a second study, about T cells expressing NK-cell markers.

The sequenced sample consisted of CD8+ T cells sorted from blood. These receptors all stem from a woman between 18 and 30 years old in good health. Both conserved end residues are part of each CDR3. Fields, in order: J gene, D gene, V gene, CDR3 length, clone size, CDR3 DNA, CDR3 protein. D genes are given only for firm matches. Size tells how often a clone was seen (once, few, many) or the class of an expanded clone, and some rows leave it out.

j_gene: TRBJ2-3; d_gene: TRBD1; v_gene: TRBV7-8; len: 18; abundance: few; CDR3nt: TGTGCCAGCAGCGTCCGGGACAGGGGCTTTAAGAGACCTTATACGCAGTATTTT; CDR3aa: CASSVRDRGFKRPYTQYF
j_gene: TRBJ2-7; d_gene: -; v_gene: TRBV7-9; len: 15; abundance: -; CDR3nt: TGTGCCAGCAGCTTTTTCGGGAGAGGTCACTACGAGCAGTACTTC; CDR3aa: CASSFFGRGHYEQYF
j_gene: TRBJ2-3; d_gene: -; v_gene: TRBV9; len: 15; abundance: many; CDR3nt: TGTGCCAGCAGCGTAGATGTTCCCCTCACAGATACGCAGTATTTT; CDR3aa: CASSVDVPLTDTQYF
j_gene: TRBJ2-7; d_gene: TRBD1; v_gene: TRBV4-1; len: 16; abundance: few; CDR3nt: TGCGCCAGCAGCCAAGAAATCGGGACAGGGGGGGACGAGCAGTACTTC; CDR3aa: CASSQEIGTGGDEQYF
j_gene: TRBJ2-7; d_gene: TRBD2; v_gene: TRBV7-2; len: 14; abundance: many; CDR3nt: TGTGCCAGCAGCTTTAGCGGGGGGGCCTACGAGCAGTACTTC; CDR3aa: CASSFSGGAYEQYF
j_gene: TRBJ2-7; d_gene: -; v_gene: TRBV9; len: 13; abundance: -; CDR3nt: TGTGCCAGCAGCGTCATGAGCGGACAAGAGCAGTACTTC; CDR3aa: CASSVMSGQEQYF
j_gene: TRBJ2-3; d_gene: -; v_gene: TRBV12-3/TRBV12-4; len: 14; abundance: -; CDR3nt: TGTGCCAGCAGTTTCAGGGGTTACACAGATACGCAGTATTTT; CDR3aa: CASSFRGYTDTQYF
j_gene: TRBJ1-1; d_gene: -; v_gene: TRBV7-8; len: 13; abundance: -; CDR3nt: TGTGCCAGCAGCTCCGGGCTGAACACTGAAGCTTTCTTT; CDR3aa: CASSSGLNTEAFF
j_gene: TRBJ2-6; d_gene: -; v_gene: TRBV12-3/TRBV12-4; len: 13; abundance: many; CDR3nt: TGTGCCAGCAGATACTCTGGGGCCAACGTCCTGACTTTC; CDR3aa: CASRYSGANVLTF
j_gene: TRBJ1-4; d_gene: TRBD1; v_gene: TRBV9; len: 15; abundance: -; CDR3nt: TGTGCCAGCAACCCCCAGAACAGGGGTGAGGAAAAACTGTTTTTT; CDR3aa: CASNPQNRGEEKLFF
j_gene: TRBJ1-1; d_gene: TRBD1; v_gene: TRBV7-3; len: 14; abundance: many; CDR3nt: TGTGCCAGCAGCTCGACAGGGGGGAACACTGAAGCTTTCTTT; CDR3aa: CASSSTGGNTEAFF
j_gene: TRBJ2-3; d_gene: -; v_gene: TRBV7-9; len: 14; abundance: few; CDR3nt: TGTGCCAGCGCCACGGGGGTAGGCACAGATACGCAGTATTTT; CDR3aa: CASATGVGTDTQYF
j_gene: TRBJ2-1; d_gene: -; v_gene: TRBV29-1; len: 12; abundance: -; CDR3nt: TGCACTACTTCGGCCGGGAACAATGAGCAGTTCTTC; CDR3aa: CTTSAGNNEQFF
j_gene: TRBJ2-1; d_gene: TRBD2; v_gene: TRBV10-3; len: 15; abundance: few; CDR3nt: TGTGCCATCCTTACTAAAGCGGGGGGGCGAAATGAGCAGTTCTTC; CDR3aa: CAILTKAGGRNEQFF
j_gene: TRBJ2-5; d_gene: TRBD2; v_gene: TRBV27; len: 17; abundance: many; CDR3nt: TGTGCCAGCAGTTTATCGAAGGTCAGGGAGGGAGGAGAGACCCAGTACTTC; CDR3aa: CASSLSKVREGGETQYF
j_gene: TRBJ2-3; d_gene: -; v_gene: TRBV12-3/TRBV12-4; len: 14; abundance: few; CDR3nt: TGTGCCAGCAGTTCTGGGGGGATCACAGATACGCAGTATTTT; CDR3aa: CASSSGGITDTQYF
j_gene: TRBJ2-7; d_gene: TRBD2; v_gene: TRBV11-2; len: 15; abundance: many; CDR3nt: TGTGCCAGCAGCTTAGGAATAGCGGGAGGGTACGAGCAGTACTTC; CDR3aa: CASSLGIAGGYEQYF
j_gene: TRBJ1-2; d_gene: -; v_gene: TRBV6-2/TRBV6-3; len: 11; abundance: few; CDR3nt: TGTGCCAGCGCCCGGGGGTATGGCTACACCTTC; CDR3aa: CASARGYGYTF
j_gene: TRBJ2-7; d_gene: -; v_gene: TRBV27; len: 11; abundance: -; CDR3nt: TGTGCCACCAACGGCCCCACGGGGCAGTACTTC; CDR3aa: CATNGPTGQYF
j_gene: TRBJ1-5; d_gene: TRBD1; v_gene: TRBV5-5; len: 17; abundance: few; CDR3nt: TGTGCCAGCAGCTTGGTTCCCCAGGACAGGGGGCTTCAGCCCCAGCATTTT; CDR3aa: CASSLVPQDRGLQPQHF
j_gene: TRBJ2-1; d_gene: TRBD1; v_gene: TRBV6-2/TRBV6-3; len: 15; abundance: few; CDR3nt: TGTGCCAGCAGTTACGAGACAGGGGTAACGAATGAGCAGTTCTTC; CDR3aa: CASSYETGVTNEQFF
j_gene: TRBJ2-7; d_gene: -; v_gene: TRBV2; len: 13; abundance: -; CDR3nt: TGTGCCAGCAGTGAGCATGGGGTCTACGAGCAGTACTTC; CDR3aa: CASSEHGVYEQYF
j_gene: TRBJ2-1; d_gene: TRBD2; v_gene: TRBV7-6; len: 15; abundance: many; CDR3nt: TGTGCCAGCAGCGATAGCGGGAGGGCCAACCATGAGCAGTTCTTC; CDR3aa: CASSDSGRANHEQFF
j_gene: TRBJ2-3; d_gene: -; v_gene: TRBV7-2; len: 17; abundance: -; CDR3nt: TGTGCCAGCAGCTTATTACAGCGGCCGAATGGGGCAGATACGCAGTATTTT; CDR3aa: CASSLLQRPNGADTQYF
j_gene: TRBJ2-3; d_gene: TRBD2; v_gene: TRBV5-1; len: 15; abundance: -; CDR3nt: TGCGCCAGCAGAACCGGGACTAGCGCTACAGATACGCAGTATTTT; CDR3aa: CASRTGTSATDTQYF
j_gene: TRBJ1-3; d_gene: -; v_gene: TRBV12-3/TRBV12-4; len: 14; abundance: many; CDR3nt: TGTGCCAGCAGTTTCGGAGCTGGGGGAAACACCATATATTTT; CDR3aa: CASSFGAGGNTIYF
j_gene: TRBJ2-7; d_gene: -; v_gene: TRBV9; len: 14; abundance: many; CDR3nt: TGTGCCAGCAGCGTAGGTTCCAGTTCCTACGAGCAGTACTTC; CDR3aa: CASSVGSSSYEQYF
j_gene: TRBJ2-5; d_gene: TRBD2; v_gene: TRBV3-1; len: 15; abundance: -; CDR3nt: TGTGCCAGCAGCCAAGACTGGGGACTACAAGAGACCCAGTACTTC; CDR3aa: CASSQDWGLQETQYF
j_gene: TRBJ2-3; d_gene: TRBD2; v_gene: TRBV4-3; len: 17; abundance: many; CDR3nt: TGCGCCAGCAGCCAAGAAATACGGCTAGCGGGAGCAGATACGCAGTATTTT; CDR3aa: CASSQEIRLAGADTQYF
j_gene: TRBJ1-1; d_gene: -; v_gene: TRBV6-2/TRBV6-3; len: 15; abundance: -; CDR3nt: TGTGCCAGCCAATTCCTCGGGACTATGAACACTGAAGCTTTCTTT; CDR3aa: CASQFLGTMNTEAFF
j_gene: TRBJ2-1; d_gene: TRBD2; v_gene: TRBV5-6; len: 12; abundance: few; CDR3nt: TGTGCCAGCAGCTCTAGCGGGGGTGAGCAGTTCTTC; CDR3aa: CASSSSGGEQFF
j_gene: TRBJ2-1; d_gene: -; v_gene: TRBV7-6; len: 17; abundance: -; CDR3nt: TGTGCCAGCAGCTTAAGGCCAGGTGAGAGCTCCTACAATGAGCAGTTCTTC; CDR3aa: CASSLRPGESSYNEQFF
j_gene: TRBJ2-7; d_gene: -; v_gene: TRBV20-1; len: 14; abundance: -; CDR3nt: TGCAGTGCTAGAGAGCGGGAAGCGGCCTACGAGCAGTACTTC; CDR3aa: CSAREREAAYEQYF
j_gene: TRBJ1-1; d_gene: -; v_gene: TRBV20-1; len: 12; abundance: many; CDR3nt: TGCAGTGCTAGACAGGGAGAAACTGAAGCTTTCTTT; CDR3aa: CSARQGETEAFF
j_gene: TRBJ2-5; d_gene: TRBD2; v_gene: TRBV20-1; len: 14; abundance: -; CDR3nt: TGCAGTGGAGGACTAGCGGAATTCCAAGAGACCCAGTACTTC; CDR3aa: CSGGLAEFQETQYF
j_gene: TRBJ1-2; d_gene: -; v_gene: TRBV13; len: 17; abundance: -; CDR3nt: TGTGCCAGCAGCTTAGGTAGGACCAGTACAGGAATCGGAGGCTACACCTTC; CDR3aa: CASSLGRTSTGIGGYTF
j_gene: TRBJ1-5; d_gene: -; v_gene: TRBV19; len: 15; abundance: -; CDR3nt: TGTGCCAGTAGCCTACTACAGGGTGTGTGGCAGCCCCAGCATTTT; CDR3aa: CASSLLQGVWQPQHF
j_gene: TRBJ2-6; d_gene: -; v_gene: TRBV5-1; len: 20; abundance: many; CDR3nt: TGCGCCAGCAGCTTGCGCCTTCAACTTGGGTCTCTCTCTGGGGCCAACGTCCTGACTTTC; CDR3aa: CASSLRLQLGSLSGANVLTF
j_gene: TRBJ2-7; d_gene: TRBD1; v_gene: TRBV25-1; len: 14; abundance: many; CDR3nt: TGTGCCAGCAGTGGCCGGGACAGACCCTACGAGCAGTACTTC; CDR3aa: CASSGRDRPYEQYF
j_gene: TRBJ2-7; d_gene: -; v_gene: TRBV2; len: 14; abundance: few; CDR3nt: TGTGCCAGCAGTGAAGATTACAGGGCAGCCGAGCAGTACTTC; CDR3aa: CASSEDYRAAEQYF
j_gene: TRBJ2-3; d_gene: -; v_gene: TRBV22-1; len: 14; abundance: once; CDR3nt: TGTCCTGGCAAGTGCGGGATCTTGGGGGATACGCAGTATTTT; CDR3aa: CPGKCGILGDTQYF
j_gene: TRBJ2-3; d_gene: -; v_gene: TRBV9; len: 17; abundance: -; CDR3nt: TGTGCCAGCAGCGTATCGGGAGCACCGGGTAGCACAGATACGCAGTATTTT; CDR3aa: CASSVSGAPGSTDTQYF
j_gene: TRBJ2-3; d_gene: -; v_gene: TRBV7-2; len: 15; abundance: -; CDR3nt: TGTGCCAGCAGCTTCGCGGGCGGGAGCACAGATACGCAGTATTTT; CDR3aa: CASSFAGGSTDTQYF
j_gene: TRBJ2-1; d_gene: TRBD2; v_gene: TRBV29-1; len: 15; abundance: many; CDR3nt: TGCAGCGTTGAAGCAGGGACCTTAGCGGGCGATGAGCAGTTCTTC; CDR3aa: CSVEAGTLAGDEQFF
j_gene: TRBJ1-1; d_gene: -; v_gene: TRBV12-3/TRBV12-4; len: 13; abundance: -; CDR3nt: TGTGCCAGCAGTCAGGATCAACAAGTCGAAGCTTTCTTT; CDR3aa: CASSQDQQVEAFF
j_gene: TRBJ2-2; d_gene: -; v_gene: TRBV7-2; len: 16; abundance: -; CDR3nt: TGTGCCAGCAGCTTAGTGGGCCAGACGAACACCGGGGAGCTGTTTTTT; CDR3aa: CASSLVGQTNTGELFF
j_gene: TRBJ2-5; d_gene: TRBD2; v_gene: TRBV4-1; len: 17; abundance: -; CDR3nt: TGCGCCAGCAGCCAAGGCGGTAGCGGGGGGGCGGTGGAGACCCAGTACTTC; CDR3aa: CASSQGGSGGAVETQYF
j_gene: TRBJ2-3; d_gene: TRBD2; v_gene: TRBV13; len: 15; abundance: -; CDR3nt: TGTGCCAGCAGCGATAGCGGGGGGGCGGCAGATACGCAGTATTTT; CDR3aa: CASSDSGGAADTQYF
j_gene: TRBJ1-2; d_gene: -; v_gene: TRBV10-3; len: 13; abundance: many; CDR3nt: TGTGCCATCAGGCCGGCAGGGGAGGATGACTACACCTTC; CDR3aa: CAIRPAGEDDYTF
j_gene: TRBJ1-2; d_gene: -; v_gene: TRBV7-2; len: 15; abundance: many; CDR3nt: TGTGCCAGCAGCGGGCCAGGGCGAGTAAACTATGGCTACACCTTC; CDR3aa: CASSGPGRVNYGYTF
j_gene: TRBJ2-1; d_gene: -; v_gene: TRBV5-4; len: 19; abundance: -; CDR3nt: TGTGCCAGCAGCTTGGGCGAAGGACCACCCGGTAACCTCTACAATGAGCAGTTCTTC; CDR3aa: CASSLGEGPPGNLYNEQFF
j_gene: TRBJ1-1; d_gene: -; v_gene: TRBV4-1; len: 14; abundance: few; CDR3nt: TGCGCCTCGGGCTACCTAAGCGTGAACACTGAAGCTTTCTTT; CDR3aa: CASGYLSVNTEAFF
j_gene: TRBJ2-7; d_gene: TRBD1; v_gene: TRBV5-6; len: 13; abundance: -; CDR3nt: TGTGCCAGCAGGCAAGGACAGGGAAGAGAGCAGTACTTC; CDR3aa: CASRQGQGREQYF
j_gene: TRBJ2-1; d_gene: -; v_gene: TRBV5-1; len: 15; abundance: many; CDR3nt: TGCGCCAGCAGCTTGACTAGTAGATTAAACAATGAGCAGTTCTTC; CDR3aa: CASSLTSRLNNEQFF